The 25 T cell receptor beta chains presented below share a single source sample, sequenced in a study of blood T cell repertoires in COVID-19 (dated by TCRdb to the early 2020s). The receptor library was made with the immunoSEQ multiplex PCR assay. Imported from immuneACCESS, the table was reduced by TCRdb to in-frame sequences with V and J called. These copies leave out some clones; in studies compared against another copy, an unresolved V gene accounts for under half, and the cause of the remainder is not known. For this sample there are approximately 180,000 clones; about 87% appear just once. The top ten constitute around 13% of the sample. Sequencing input: peripheral blood. These receptors came from a woman aged 70 to 79 with COVID-19, enrolled during active disease.

CDR3 loop: CASIFDRVAGELFF. As DNA, the CDR3 is TGTGCCAGCATTTTCGACAGGGTAGCCGGGGAGCTGTTTTTT. J is TRBJ2-2 and V is TRBV2, with 7 bases lining up with TRBD1. The CDR3 is 14 residues long. V shed 7 bases and J 6 bases; nucleotides not matched to a gene: 8. Germline V gene lookup returns CDR1 SNHLY and CDR2 FYNNEI.

V gene TRBV5-1 combines with J gene TRBJ1-2, with D unresolved. The V and J ends lost 0 bases and 6 bases respectively, with 12 bases between them. Germline CDR1 and CDR2: SGHRS and YFSETQ. The CDR3 sequence is 14 residues long. The CDR3 DNA sequence: TGCGCCAGCAGCTTGGGGTCCGGGTTGGATGGCTACACCTTC. It translates to CASSLGSGLDGYTF.

The chain links TRBV11-2 to TRBJ2-1; 7 bases line up with TRBD2. Germline assignment: CDR1 SGHAT and CDR2 FQNNGV. This CDR3 comprises 14 residues. V lost 3 bases to trimming and J lost 4 bases; unmatched junction nucleotides: 3. This chain's CDR3 is CASSFTGGYNEQFF. DNA of the CDR3: TGTGCCAGCAGCTTTACGGGAGGTTACAATGAGCAGTTCTTC.

On this clone itself: Additional DNA sequences in this sample encode the identical CDR3. This chain links TRBV15 with TRBJ1-2; D not certain. The CDR3 is 15 amino acids. V dropped 3 bases and J dropped 0 bases, with 11 bases sitting between them. Per germline, CDR1 LNHNV and CDR2 YYDKDF (reference sequence). The CDR3 sequence is CATSRERVANYGYTF. The CDR3 nucleotides read TGTGCCACCAGCAGGGAGAGGGTAGCTAACTATGGCTACACCTTC.

Comments on this clone: The sample carries other DNA sequences with the same CDR3. The chain combines TRBV28 with TRBJ2-1; the match to TRBD1 covers 8 bases. Germline CDR1 reads MDHEN; CDR2 reads SYDVKM. Losses at the gene ends were 6 bases for V and 8 bases for J; bases not matched to a gene: 15. The CDR3 is 16 residues long. CDR3 region: CASRAKRDRYLYEQFF. In DNA, the CDR3 is TGTGCCAGCAGGGCAAAACGGGACAGGTATCTCTATGAGCAGTTCTTC.

CDR3 region: CASSSRRQIIYGYTF. CDR3 coding DNA: TGTGCCAGCAGCTCCCGACGACAGATTATCTATGGCTACACCTTC. The V and J genes are TRBV5-5 and TRBJ1-2; TRBD1 might be the D (5 bases). CDR1 and CDR2 (germline): SGHKS, YYEKEE (reference sequence). Trimming removed 3 bases at V and 4 bases at J, with 16 bases between. This CDR3 region has 15 residues.

The rearrangement uses TRBV6-7 and TRBJ2-7, with 8 bases lining up with TRBD1. TRBV6-7 belongs to the ORF category, with a function that is uncertain. The ends lost 3 bases at V and 3 bases at J; junction bases unmatched: 16. The CDR3 contains 18 residues. The CDR3 region is CASSYPHRSWTGYYEQYF. DNA of the CDR3: TGTGCCAGCAGTTATCCCCACCGGTCCTGGACAGGGTACTACGAGCAGTACTTC.

The chain carries TRBV7-9 and TRBJ2-3; 9 bases line up with TRBD1. The V gene's germline CDR1 is SEHNR and CDR2 FQNEAQ (reference sequence). The ends lost 4 bases at V and 1 base at J; junction bases unmatched: 3. The CDR3 length is 15 residues. The chain's CDR3 is CASSSRTGGTDTQYF. CDR3 DNA sequence: TGTGCCAGCAGCTCCAGGACAGGGGGCACAGATACGCAGTATTTT.

The chain links TRBV18 to TRBJ2-3, with 7 bases that match TRBD2. This CDR3 has 17 residues. The V gene's germline CDR1 is KGHSH and CDR2 LQKENI. V dropped 8 bases and J dropped 0; count of bases not matched to a gene: 14. The CDR3 DNA reads TGTGCCAGCCATTCCGATAAGAGCGGGGTCAGCACAGATACGCAGTATTTT. Translating gives CASHSDKSGVSTDTQYF. Drawing the rest from reference TRBV18 and TRBJ2-3, the complete variable domain is NAGVMQNPRHLVRRRGQEARLRCSPMKGHSHVYWYRQLPEEGLKFMVYLQKENIIDESGMPKERFSAEFPKEGPSILRIQQVVRGDSAAYFCASHSDKSGVSTDTQYFGPGTRLTVL.

The rearrangement uses TRBV2 and TRBJ1-2, with 7 bases aligning to TRBD1. Trimming took 2 bases from V and 7 from J; bases not matched to a gene: 4. Germline V lookup: CDR1 SNHLY, CDR2 FYNNEI. The CDR3 runs 13 residues. CDR3 amino acids: CASSENRGVGYTF. In nucleotides, the CDR3 is TGTGCCAGCAGTGAAAACAGGGGAGTTGGCTACACCTTC.

The chain recombines TRBV7-6 with TRBJ2-7; 9 bases align to TRBD2. Germline CDR1 and CDR2: SGHVS and FNYEAQ. Trimming at V came to 1 base and at J to 2 bases, leaving 6 bases not matched to a gene. This CDR3 spans 16 amino acids. In DNA, the CDR3 is TGTGCCAGCAGCTTAGGGTGGCTAGCGGGGCCCTACGAGCAGTACTTC. As protein: CASSLGWLAGPYEQYF.

This clone was recorded only once. The genes are TRBV30 and TRBJ1-6; 7 bases align to TRBD1. Germline V gene data show CDR1 as GTSNPN and CDR2 as SVGIG (reference sequence). With V trimmed by 1 base and J by 7 bases, 7 bases remained unmatched. The CDR3 is 15 residues long. CDR3 bases: TGTGCCTGGAGTGCCGGACAGGCTTCAAATTCACCCCTCCACTTT. This codes for CAWSAGQASNSPLHF.

This chain uses TRBV6-6 with TRBJ2-1, with D tentatively TRBD1 (6 bases). CDR1 is MNHNY, CDR2 SVGAGI, per germline (reference sequence). The CDR3 spans 15 residues. Trimming removed 0 bases from V and 4 bases from J, with 10 bases in between. CDR3 DNA: TGTGCCAGCAGTTACTCCCCTAGGGGGTACAATGAGCAGTTCTTC. It is translated as CASSYSPRGYNEQFF.

This clone was counted once. The chain couples TRBV28 to TRBJ1-5; no clear D gene. V lost 6 bases and J lost 0, with 15 bases in between. Germline V CDR1 and CDR2: MDHEN, SYDVKM. The CDR3 is made up of 16 amino acids. CDR3 in DNA: TGTGCCAGCAGCCCCTTTCCGGGTGGTAGCAATCAGCCCCAGCATTTT. Encoded protein: CASSPFPGGSNQPQHF.

The chain recombines TRBV28 with TRBJ2-3; TRBD2 agrees at 12 bases. The V gene end was trimmed by 5 bases and the J gene end by 4 bases; junction bases not matched to a gene: 7. Germline V gene lookup returns CDR1 MDHEN and CDR2 SYDVKM. The CDR3 has 16 amino acids. The CDR3 sequence is CASSPTSGSGPDTQYF. The CDR3 DNA sequence: TGTGCCAGCAGTCCGACTAGCGGGAGCGGCCCAGATACGCAGTATTTT.

The V call is TRBV5-1, the J call TRBJ2-1; 7 bases fit TRBD2. J lost 6 bases, V lost 4 bases, and 4 bases had no gene match. This CDR3 has 13 amino acids. Germline V gene sequence: CDR1 SGHRS, CDR2 YFSETQ. The CDR3 DNA sequence: TGCGCCAGCAGCCAAGCGGGGAGCAATGAGCAGTTCTTC. Its protein product is CASSQAGSNEQFF.

The CDR3 reads CASSLSPGGGEAFF. The CDR3 DNA reads as TGTGCCAGCAGCCTCTCCCCGGGCGGCGGGGAAGCTTTCTTT. The chain recombines TRBV3-1 (or the pseudogene TRBV3-2) with TRBJ1-1, with D unclear. The CDR3 sequence is 14 residues long. Trimming removed 4 bases from V and 8 bases from J, with 17 bases in between. CDR1 is LGHDT, CDR2 YNNKEL, per germline (reference sequence).

The chain's CDR3 is CASNNIREGAEAFF. CDR3 DNA sequence: TGTGCCAGCAATAACATCAGGGAAGGCGCTGAAGCTTTCTTT. V and J are TRBV28 and TRBJ1-1, with D possibly TRBD1 on 5 matching bases. CDR1 and CDR2 from the germline V gene are MDHEN and SYDVKM. The germline V and J ends were trimmed by 7 bases and 6 bases, with 18 bases remaining between them. This CDR3 has 14 amino acids.

The chain is built from TRBV27 and TRBJ1-2; 7 nucleotides line up with TRBD1. J was trimmed by 7 bases and V by 3 bases; bases with no gene match: 14. This CDR3 has 16 residues. Germline assignment: CDR1 MNHEY and CDR2 SMNVEV (reference sequence). DNA of the CDR3: TGTGCCAGCAGTTTCCGAAAAACGAATAACAGGGGTGGCTACACCTTC. Amino acids: CASSFRKTNNRGGYTF.

V and J are TRBV11-1 and TRBJ2-1, with 7 positions matching TRBD1. Per germline, CDR1 SGHAT and CDR2 FQDESV (reference sequence). J gave up 8 bases and V 2 bases, and 12 bases lay outside the gene matches. The CDR3 is made up of 16 amino acids. The CDR3 is CASSLNQATQGDEQFF. CDR3 DNA: TGTGCCAGCAGCTTAAACCAGGCAACTCAGGGGGATGAGCAGTTCTTC.

J is TRBJ2-2 and V is TRBV7-9; TRBD2 might be the D (6 bases). The CDR3 is 16 amino acids. V shed 1 base and J shed 4 bases, with 13 bases lying between them. Germline loops: CDR1 SEHNR, CDR2 FQNEAQ (reference sequence). CDR3: CASSLVGAGVTGELFF. The CDR3 DNA reads TGTGCCAGCAGCTTAGTGGGAGCGGGTGTCACCGGGGAGCTGTTTTTT.

The chain links TRBV5-1 to TRBJ1-6, with 9 bases matching TRBD1. The germline V gene encodes CDR1 SGHRS and CDR2 YFSETQ. The CDR3 extends over 17 amino acids. J was trimmed by 8 bases and V by 0 bases; bases with no gene match: 9. CDR3 nucleotides: TGCGCCAGCAGCTTGGTAAGCGGCCGGACAGGGGATTCACCCCTCCACTTT. Translating it yields CASSLVSGRTGDSPLHF.

The V gene is TRBV5-1, the J gene TRBJ2-7; D is undetermined. The CDR3 is 16 amino acids. The germline V gene has CDR1 SGHRS and CDR2 YFSETQ. With 4 bases removed from V and 2 bases from J, the gap between germline ends came to 19 bases. The CDR3 is CASSPMSAGNTYEQYF. DNA for the CDR3: TGCGCCAGCAGCCCAATGTCGGCAGGAAACACCTACGAGCAGTACTTC.

The V call is TRBV18, the J call TRBJ1-6, with D maybe TRBD1 (5 bases). Germline-derived CDR1 and CDR2 are KGHSH and LQKENI. The CDR3 has 15 residues. V dropped 3 bases and J dropped 10 bases, with 16 bases sitting between them. The CDR3 sequence is CASSPRREGSSPLHF. The CDR3 DNA is TGTGCCAGCTCACCCCGACGGGAGGGGAGCTCACCCCTCCACTTT.

The V gene is TRBV27, the J gene TRBJ2-3, with 7 bases aligning to TRBD1. CDR1 is MNHEY and CDR2 is SMNVEV in the germline V gene (reference sequence). The V and J ends lost 6 bases and 6 bases, in that order; junction bases with no gene match: 9. This CDR3 contains 14 residues. CDR3 sequence reads: CASRSGQWEDTQYF. The CDR3 DNA follows: TGTGCCAGCAGGTCGGGACAGTGGGAGGATACGCAGTATTTT.